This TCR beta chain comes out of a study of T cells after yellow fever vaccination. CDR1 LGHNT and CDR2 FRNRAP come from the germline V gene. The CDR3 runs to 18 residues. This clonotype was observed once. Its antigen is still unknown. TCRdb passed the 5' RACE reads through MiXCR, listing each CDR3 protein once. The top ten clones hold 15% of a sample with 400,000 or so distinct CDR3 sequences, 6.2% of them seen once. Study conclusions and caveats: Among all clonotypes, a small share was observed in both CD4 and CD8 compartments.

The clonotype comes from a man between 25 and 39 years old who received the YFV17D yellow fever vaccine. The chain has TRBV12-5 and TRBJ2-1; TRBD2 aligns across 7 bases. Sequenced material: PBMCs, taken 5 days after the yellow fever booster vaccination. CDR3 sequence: CAFCFGRLAGTSDNEQFF. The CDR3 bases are TGTGCCTTCTGTTTTGGTCGATTAGCGGGTACCTCGGACAATGAGCAGTTCTTC.